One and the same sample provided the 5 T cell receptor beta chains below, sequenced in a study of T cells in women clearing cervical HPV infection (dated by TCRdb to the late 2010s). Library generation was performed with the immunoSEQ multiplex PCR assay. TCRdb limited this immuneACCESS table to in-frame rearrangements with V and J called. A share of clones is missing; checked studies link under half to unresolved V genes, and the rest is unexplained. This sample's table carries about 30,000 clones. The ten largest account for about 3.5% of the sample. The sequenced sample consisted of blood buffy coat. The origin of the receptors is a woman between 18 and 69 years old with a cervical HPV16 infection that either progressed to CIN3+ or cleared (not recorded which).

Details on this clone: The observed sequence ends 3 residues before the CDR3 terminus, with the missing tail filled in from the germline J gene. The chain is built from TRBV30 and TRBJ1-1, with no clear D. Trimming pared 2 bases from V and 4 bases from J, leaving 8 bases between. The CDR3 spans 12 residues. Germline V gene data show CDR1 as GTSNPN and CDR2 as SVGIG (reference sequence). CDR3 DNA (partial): TGTGCCTGGAGTAAAAGGTTCACTGAA. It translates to CAWSKRFTE. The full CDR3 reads CAWSKRFTEAFF.

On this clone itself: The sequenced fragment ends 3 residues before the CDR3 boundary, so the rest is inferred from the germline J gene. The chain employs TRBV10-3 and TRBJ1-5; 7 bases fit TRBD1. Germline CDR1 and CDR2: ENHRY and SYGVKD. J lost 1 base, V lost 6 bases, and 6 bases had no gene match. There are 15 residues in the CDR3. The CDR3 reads CAIRDTGDSNQPQHF. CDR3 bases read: TGTGCCATCAGAGATACAGGGGACAGCAATCAGCCC.

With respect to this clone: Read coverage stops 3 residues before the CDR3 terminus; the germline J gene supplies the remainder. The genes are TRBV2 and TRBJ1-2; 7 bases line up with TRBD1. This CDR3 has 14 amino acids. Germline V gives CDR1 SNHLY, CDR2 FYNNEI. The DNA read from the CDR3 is TGTGCCAGCAGTGACCAGACAGGGCGGGCGAGC. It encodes CASSDQTGRAS. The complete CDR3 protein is CASSDQTGRASYTF.

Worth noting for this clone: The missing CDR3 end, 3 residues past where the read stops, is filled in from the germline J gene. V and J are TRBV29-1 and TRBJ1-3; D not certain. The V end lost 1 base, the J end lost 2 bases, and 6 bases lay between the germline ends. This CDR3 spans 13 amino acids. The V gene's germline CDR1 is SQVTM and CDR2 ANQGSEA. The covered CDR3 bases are TGCAGCGTTGAAGTTTCGGCTGGAAACACC. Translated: CSVEVSAGNT. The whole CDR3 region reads CSVEVSAGNTIYF.

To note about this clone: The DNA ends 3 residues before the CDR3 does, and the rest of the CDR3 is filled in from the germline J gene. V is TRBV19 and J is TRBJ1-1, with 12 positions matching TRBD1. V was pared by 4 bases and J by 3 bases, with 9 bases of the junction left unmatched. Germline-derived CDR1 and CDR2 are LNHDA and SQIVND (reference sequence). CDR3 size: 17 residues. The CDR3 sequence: CASSTGTGGAGDTEAFF. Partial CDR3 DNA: TGTGCCAGTAGTACCGGGACAGGGGGCGCTGGGGACACTGAA.